The rows below give T cell receptor beta chains drawn from one sample of a study of T cells in Graves' hyperthyroidism and ophthalmopathy. From the multiplex PCR reads, TCRdb called clonotypes with MiXCR, one entry per CDR3 protein. This table has around 500,000 distinct CDR3 sequences, around a fifth appearing once. Sequencing was performed on blood. The receptor source for this set is a woman in her 70s with Graves' ophthalmopathy. Both conserved end residues are part of each CDR3. The D gene is left open where the match is weak. Rows give clone size only sometimes, using once, few, many, or a class for an expanded clone.

d_gene	j_gene	v_gene	abundance	CDR3nt	CDR3aa
.	TRBJ2-3	TRBV11-2	few	TGTGCCAGCAGCCCCCCAGGGGATGGCACAGATACGCAGTATTTT	CASSPPGDGTDTQYF
TRBD2	TRBJ2-3	TRBV5-1	few	TGCGCCAGCAGCTTGGGGACTAGCCTTCTGGATACGCAGTATTTT	CASSLGTSLLDTQYF
.	TRBJ2-7	TRBV5-1	.	TGCGCCAGCAGTACGGTAAGCAGCTCCTACGAGCAGTACTTC	CASSTVSSSYEQYF
TRBD2	TRBJ2-1	TRBV9	few	TGTGCCAGCAGCGTAGAAGCGGGAGAGGAGAATGAGCAGTTCTTC	CASSVEAGEENEQFF
TRBD1	TRBJ2-5	TRBV3-1	.	TGTGCCAGCAGCCAATCTGGGACAGGGGTTTGGGAGACCCAGTACTTC	CASSQSGTGVWETQYF
.	TRBJ2-1	TRBV15	.	TGTGCCACCAGCACCGGGACTTTTAGCTCCTACAATGAGCAGTTCTTC	CATSTGTFSSYNEQFF
.	TRBJ2-6	TRBV10-3	.	TGTGCCATCAGGCAAACAGGGTCCGGGGCCAACGTCCTGACTTTC	CAIRQTGSGANVLTF
TRBD2	TRBJ2-3	TRBV20-1	.	TGCAGTGCTAGAGATTCCTCCGGGACTAGCGGGAACACGCAGTATTTT	CSARDSSGTSGNTQYF
.	TRBJ2-5	TRBV6-1	many	TGTGCCAGCAGGGACAGTTGGGAGACCCAGTACTTC	CASRDSWETQYF
.	TRBJ1-2	TRBV29-1	few	TGCAGCGTTGGCTCTATCACACCAAACTATGGCTACACCTTC	CSVGSITPNYGYTF
.	TRBJ2-3	TRBV7-2	many	TGTGCCAGCAGCCCGCACACAGATACGCAGTATTTT	CASSPHTDTQYF
.	TRBJ1-6	TRBV6-1	few	TGTGCCAGCAGTGAAATTAGGGACATACTTAATTCACCCCTCCACTTT	CASSEIRDILNSPLHF
TRBD2	TRBJ2-7	TRBV3-1	.	TGTGCCAGCAGCCCGGGACTAGGGACCTACGAGCAGTACTTC	CASSPGLGTYEQYF
.	TRBJ2-2	TRBV6-1	few	TGTGCCAGCAGGACCGGGACGAACACCGGGGAGCTGTTTTTT	CASRTGTNTGELFF
.	TRBJ2-2	TRBV7-9	.	TGTGCCAGCCGAGGCTGGGGGGAATTTAACACCGGGGAGCTGTTTTTT	CASRGWGEFNTGELFF
TRBD2	TRBJ2-1	TRBV11-3	medium-sized	TGTGCCAGCAGCTTAGATTCGGGCGGGGGATACAATGAGCAGTTCTTC	CASSLDSGGGYNEQFF
TRBD2	TRBJ2-2	TRBV30	.	TGTGCCTGGGGGGGACTAGCGCTATTCACCGGGGAGCTGTTTTTT	CAWGGLALFTGELFF
.	TRBJ1-1	TRBV7-3	many	TGTGCCAGCAGCACCTCAGGGGTTGACACTGAAGCTTTCTTT	CASSTSGVDTEAFF
TRBD2	TRBJ2-3	TRBV19	few	TGTGCCAGTAGTCTCCGGGGGGTGATGGATACGCAGTATTTT	CASSLRGVMDTQYF
.	TRBJ2-2	TRBV20-1	once	TGCAGTGCTAGGGGGATGATCGGACCCACTTCCGGGGAGCTGTTTTTT	CSARGMIGPTSGELFF
.	TRBJ2-7	TRBV11-2	.	TGTGCCAGCAGCTTAAAACAGGCAGGGACGGGCGAGCAGTACTTC	CASSLKQAGTGEQYF
TRBD1	TRBJ1-1	TRBV15	.	TGTGCCACCAGCAGAAGACAGGGGGTATTCACTGAAGCTTTCTTT	CATSRRQGVFTEAFF
TRBD1	TRBJ1-1	TRBV9	.	TGTGCCAGCAGCCGAGGGGGCGTGAGTTGGAACACTGAAGCTTTCTTT	CASSRGGVSWNTEAFF
TRBD1	TRBJ2-2	TRBV12-3/TRBV12-4	.	TGTGCCGGCAGTCCGATCGGGACAGGGTATATCGGGGAGCTGTTTTTT	CAGSPIGTGYIGELFF
.	TRBJ1-2	TRBV3-1	.	TGTGCCAGCAGCCAAGCTGACTATGGCTACACCTTC	CASSQADYGYTF
TRBD1	TRBJ2-2	TRBV12-5	many	TGTGCTAGTGCCACAGGACAGGGAAGGACCGGGGAGCTGTTTTTT	CASATGQGRTGELFF
TRBD2	TRBJ2-7	TRBV18	.	TGTGCCAGCTCAACCGCGGGGGGAGGGTCCTACGAGCAGTACTTC	CASSTAGGGSYEQYF
.	TRBJ2-2	TRBV28	few	TGTGCCAGCAGCTACCCGCAGGGAGCAAACACCGGGGAGCTGTTTTTT	CASSYPQGANTGELFF